A selection of T cell receptor beta chains follows, all from one sample in a study of OX40 agonist ivuxolimab in advanced cancers. Sequencing was performed with immunoSEQ multiplex PCR; in TCRdb, only in-frame clones are kept and a portion is missing. The profile shows 55,000 to 80,000 clones, about 86% of them singletons. This sample comprised CD4+ or CD8+ T cells sorted from blood, obtained in a trial of the OX40 agonist ivuxolimab. These receptors all come from an adult with an advanced solid tumor such as melanoma, head and neck, liver or kidney cancer. Both conserved end residues are part of each CDR3. A D gene is named only where the DNA matches it firmly. Clone size is not always given. Where it is, it says once, few, many or a class for expanded clones.

CDR3 protein,CDR3 DNA,V gene,D gene,J gene,clone size
CASSIRPSSGPSSYNEQFF,TGTGCCAGTAGTATACGCCCCTCTAGCGGTCCGAGCTCCTACAATGAGCAGTTCTTC,TRBV19,TRBD2,TRBJ2-1,NA
CASSPGGQDYYGYTF,TGTGCCAGCAGCCCCGGTGGACAGGACTACTATGGCTACACCTTC,TRBV7-2,TRBD1,TRBJ1-2,NA
CASSDPGLAGPGSYNEQFF,TGTGCCAGCAGCGATCCGGGACTAGCGGGACCGGGCTCCTACAATGAGCAGTTCTTC,TRBV6-8,TRBD2,TRBJ2-1,NA
CASTSPGTGFQQYF,TGTGCCAGCACCTCTCCCGGGACAGGGTTCCAGCAGTACTTC,TRBV6-5,TRBD1,TRBJ2-7,NA
CASSPPLLRTDTQYF,TGTGCCAGCTCACCACCCCTTCTGCGCACAGATACGCAGTATTTT,TRBV18,NA,TRBJ2-3,NA
CASRHRGGNTIYF,TGTGCCAGCAGGCACAGGGGTGGAAACACCATATATTTT,TRBV6-6,TRBD1,TRBJ1-3,NA
CASSYFDADQPQHF,TGTGCCAGCAGTTACTTCGATGCAGATCAGCCCCAGCATTTT,TRBV6-5,NA,TRBJ1-5,NA
CASSLGDQPQHF,TGTGCCAGCAGCTTGGGTGATCAGCCCCAGCATTTT,TRBV5-5,NA,TRBJ1-5,NA
CASIGGAEYEQYF,TGTGCCAGCATCGGGGGGGCTGAGTACGAGCAGTACTTC,TRBV6-1,TRBD2,TRBJ2-7,few
CASTIDRAGYTF,TGTGCCAGCACTATAGACAGGGCTGGCTACACCTTC,TRBV2,TRBD1,TRBJ1-2,few
CASSSQGSEAFF,TGCGCCAGCAGCTCCCAGGGATCTGAAGCTTTCTTT,TRBV5-1,NA,TRBJ1-1,NA
CASSSEWTSGYEQYF,TGTGCCAGCAGCTCGGAGTGGACTAGCGGCTACGAGCAGTACTTC,TRBV5-6,TRBD2,TRBJ2-7,NA
CASSPTQETQYF,TGTGCCAGCTCACCGACACAAGAGACCCAGTACTTC,TRBV18,NA,TRBJ2-5,once
CASSLVAGQGVLEQYF,TGTGCCAGCAGCTTAGTCGCCGGACAGGGGGTGCTCGAGCAGTACTTC,TRBV7-6,TRBD1,TRBJ2-7,NA
CASSPQTGYFETQYF,TGTGCCAGCAGCCCCCAGACAGGATACTTCGAGACCCAGTACTTC,TRBV9,NA,TRBJ2-5,NA
CASSHPQGRSTYEQYF,TGTGCCAGCAGCCACCCCCAGGGGCGGAGCACCTACGAGCAGTACTTC,TRBV7-2,NA,TRBJ2-7,once
CASSQVRGAGNTEAFF,TGTGCCAGCAGCCAAGTCCGGGGAGCCGGGAACACTGAAGCTTTCTTT,TRBV4-2,NA,TRBJ1-1,NA
CATRQGSSGANVLTF,TGTGCCACACGACAGGGCAGCTCTGGGGCCAACGTCCTGACTTTC,TRBV27,TRBD1,TRBJ2-6,NA
CASTSLPRALDSYNEQFF,TGTGCCAGTACGTCCCTGCCCCGGGCCCTCGACTCCTACAATGAGCAGTTCTTC,TRBV19,NA,TRBJ2-1,NA
CASSPAGRSSYEQYF,TGTGCCAGCAGTCCCGCGGGTAGGAGCTCCTACGAGCAGTACTTC,TRBV6-1,NA,TRBJ2-7,NA
CASSLPVGPRATNEKLFF,TGTGCCAGCAGCCTGCCGGTGGGCCCGAGGGCAACTAATGAAAAACTGTTTTTT,TRBV14,NA,TRBJ1-4,NA
CASRQGDSYNEQFF,TGTGCCAGCAGACAGGGGGACAGCTACAATGAGCAGTTCTTC,TRBV6-5,TRBD1,TRBJ2-1,few
CASRTGQSYEQYF,TGTGCCAGCAGAACGGGACAGAGTTACGAGCAGTACTTC,TRBV6-5,TRBD1,TRBJ2-7,NA
CASSSFGGGRAKEEQYF,TGTGCCAGCAGTTCCTTCGGGGGTGGGAGGGCCAAAGAGGAGCAGTACTTC,TRBV28,TRBD2,TRBJ2-7,NA
CASSLRVWGRDGELFF,TGTGCCAGCAGCTTACGTGTGTGGGGCCGCGACGGGGAGCTGTTTTTT,TRBV7-9,NA,TRBJ2-2,NA
CASSQDLFGIMRGTGELFF,TGCGCCAGCAGCCAAGATCTTTTTGGAATCATGAGGGGAACCGGGGAGCTGTTTTTT,TRBV4-1,NA,TRBJ2-2,few
CASIPSVGSGANVLTF,TGCGCCAGCATCCCATCAGTAGGTTCTGGGGCCAACGTCCTGACTTTC,TRBV5-1,NA,TRBJ2-6,NA
CASSFRQGIGRTQPQHF,TGTGCCAGCAGCTTTCGACAGGGTATAGGGAGGACTCAGCCCCAGCATTTT,TRBV5-6,TRBD1,TRBJ1-5,once
CASSLYGQGLVGPQHF,TGTGCCAGCAGCTTATACGGACAGGGCTTGGTGGGGCCCCAGCATTTT,TRBV7-2,TRBD1,TRBJ1-5,NA
CATSQTNKGWGEKLFF,TGTGCCACCAGCCAGACTAATAAGGGCTGGGGTGAAAAACTGTTTTTT,TRBV15,NA,TRBJ1-4,NA
CATSERGGANVLTF,TGTGCCACCTCCGAGCGGGGTGGGGCCAACGTCCTGACTTTC,TRBV10-3,TRBD2,TRBJ2-6,NA
CASSQNSPLHF,TGTGCCAGTAGCCAGAATTCACCCCTCCACTTT,TRBV19,NA,TRBJ1-6,NA
CASSFTVGRWTEAFF,TGTGCCAGCAGTTTTACGGTCGGGAGGTGGACTGAAGCTTTCTTT,TRBV28,NA,TRBJ1-1,NA
CASSLGGDYGYTF,TGTGCCAGCAGCTTGGGAGGGGACTATGGCTACACCTTC,TRBV5-4,NA,TRBJ1-2,NA
CASSLVDIYGSEGEQYF,TGTGCCAGCAGCTTAGTTGATATTTATGGGTCCGAGGGAGAGCAGTACTTC,TRBV7-2,NA,TRBJ2-5,once
CASSPQRMDTGGGSGYTF,TGTGCCAGCTCACCACAAAGGATGGACACAGGGGGAGGTTCTGGCTACACCTTC,TRBV18,TRBD1,TRBJ1-2,NA
CASRTRASSNSPLHF,TGTGCCAGCAGGACGAGGGCTTCGAGTAATTCACCCCTCCACTTT,TRBV6-1,NA,TRBJ1-6,NA
CASSQVDRGNAGNQPQHF,TGCGCCAGCAGCCAAGTGGACAGGGGAAACGCGGGCAATCAGCCCCAGCATTTT,TRBV4-3,TRBD1,TRBJ1-5,few
CASSLAQGVSSTEAFF,TGCGCCAGCAGCTTGGCACAGGGAGTTTCGAGTACTGAAGCTTTCTTT,TRBV5-1,NA,TRBJ1-1,NA
CASSLDGRVTHYNEQFF,TGTGCCAGCAGCTTAGATGGCAGGGTCACACACTACAATGAGCAGTTCTTC,TRBV11-3,NA,TRBJ2-1,few
CASSIPGIGAEAFF,TGTGCCAGTAGTATCCCGGGGATCGGCGCTGAAGCTTTCTTT,TRBV19,NA,TRBJ1-1,NA
CASDLGGHRTNYGYTF,TGTGCCAGTGACCTTGGCGGACACCGAACTAACTATGGCTACACCTTC,TRBV19,NA,TRBJ1-2,NA
CASSISGTTDTQYF,TGTGCCAGTAGTATTTCTGGAACCACAGATACGCAGTATTTT,TRBV19,NA,TRBJ2-3,once